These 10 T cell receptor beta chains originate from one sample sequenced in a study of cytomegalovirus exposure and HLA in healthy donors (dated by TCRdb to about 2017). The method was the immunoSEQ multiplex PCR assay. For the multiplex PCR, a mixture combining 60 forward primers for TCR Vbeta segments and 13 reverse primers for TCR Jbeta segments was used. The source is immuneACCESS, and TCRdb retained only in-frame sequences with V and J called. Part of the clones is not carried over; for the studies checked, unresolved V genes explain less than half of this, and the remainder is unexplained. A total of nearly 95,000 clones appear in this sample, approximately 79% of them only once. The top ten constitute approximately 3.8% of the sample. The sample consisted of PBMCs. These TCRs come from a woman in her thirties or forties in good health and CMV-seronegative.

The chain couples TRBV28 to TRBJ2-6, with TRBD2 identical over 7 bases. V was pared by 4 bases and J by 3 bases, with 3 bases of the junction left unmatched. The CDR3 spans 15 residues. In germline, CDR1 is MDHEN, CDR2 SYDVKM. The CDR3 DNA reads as TGTGCCAGCAGTTCCGGCGGGGGTGGGGCCAACGTCCTGACTTTC. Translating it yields CASSSGGGGANVLTF.

CDR3 residues: CASSLVPTGDLNTEAFF. The CDR3 DNA reads TGCGCCAGCAGCTTGGTCCCGACAGGGGACCTGAACACTGAAGCTTTCTTT. The rearrangement joins TRBV5-1 to TRBJ1-1; 8 nucleotides line up with TRBD1. The CDR3 totals 17 residues. Germline assignment: CDR1 SGHRS and CDR2 YFSETQ. Trimming cost V 0 bases and J 0 bases; bases outside gene matches: 7.

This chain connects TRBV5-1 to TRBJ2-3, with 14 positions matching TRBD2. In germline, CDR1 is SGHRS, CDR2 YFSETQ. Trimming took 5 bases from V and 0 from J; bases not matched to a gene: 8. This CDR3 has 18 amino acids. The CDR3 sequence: CASSKWTSGGTSTDTQYF. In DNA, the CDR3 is TGCGCCAGCAGTAAATGGACTAGCGGGGGGACTAGCACAGATACGCAGTATTTT.

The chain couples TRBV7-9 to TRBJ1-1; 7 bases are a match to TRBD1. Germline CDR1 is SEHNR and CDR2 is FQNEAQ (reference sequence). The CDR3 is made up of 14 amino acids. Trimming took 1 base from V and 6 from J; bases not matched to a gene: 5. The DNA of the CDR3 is TGTGCCAGCAGCTTAGGGCCAGGGGGGCCTGAAGCTTTCTTT. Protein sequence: CASSLGPGGPEAFF.

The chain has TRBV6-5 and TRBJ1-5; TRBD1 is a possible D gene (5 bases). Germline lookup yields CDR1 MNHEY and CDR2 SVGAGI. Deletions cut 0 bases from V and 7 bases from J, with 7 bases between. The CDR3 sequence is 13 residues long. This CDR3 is CASSYSRQQPQHF. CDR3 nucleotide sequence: TGTGCCAGCAGTTACTCGAGACAGCAGCCCCAGCATTTT.

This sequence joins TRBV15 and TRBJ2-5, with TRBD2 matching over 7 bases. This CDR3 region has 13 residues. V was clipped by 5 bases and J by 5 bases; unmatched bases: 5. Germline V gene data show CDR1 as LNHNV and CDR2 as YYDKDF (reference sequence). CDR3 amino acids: CATSRDYGETQYF. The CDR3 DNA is TGTGCCACCAGCCGGGACTACGGGGAGACCCAGTACTTC.

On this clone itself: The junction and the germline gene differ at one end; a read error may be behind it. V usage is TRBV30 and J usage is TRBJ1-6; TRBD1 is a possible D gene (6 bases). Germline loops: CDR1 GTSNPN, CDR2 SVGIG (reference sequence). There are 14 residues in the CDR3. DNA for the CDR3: TGTGCCTGGAGTCCCGTCAGGGGTGGTTCACCCCTCAACTTT. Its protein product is CAWSPVRGGSPLNF.

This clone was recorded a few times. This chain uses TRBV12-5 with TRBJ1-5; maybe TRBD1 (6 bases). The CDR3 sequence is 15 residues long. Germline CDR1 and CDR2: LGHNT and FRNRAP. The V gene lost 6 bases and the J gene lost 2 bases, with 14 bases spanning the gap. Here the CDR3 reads CASGQGRSGNQPQHF. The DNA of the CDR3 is TGTGCTAGTGGGCAGGGGAGATCGGGCAATCAGCCCCAGCATTTT.

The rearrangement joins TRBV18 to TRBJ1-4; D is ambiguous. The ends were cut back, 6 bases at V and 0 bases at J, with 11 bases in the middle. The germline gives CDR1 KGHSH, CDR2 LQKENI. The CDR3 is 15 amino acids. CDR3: CASSSDLTTNEKLFF. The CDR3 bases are TGTGCCAGCTCCTCAGACTTAACAACTAATGAAAAACTGTTTTTT.

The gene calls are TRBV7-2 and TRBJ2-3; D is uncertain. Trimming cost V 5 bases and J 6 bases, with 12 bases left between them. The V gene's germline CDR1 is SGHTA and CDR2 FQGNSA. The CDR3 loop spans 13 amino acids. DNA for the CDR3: TGTGCCAGCAGCGTTTCGTTCTTTGATACGCAGTATTTT. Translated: CASSVSFFDTQYF.